The clone carrying this T cell receptor (beta chain) has a single count. This record comes from a study of CD8 T cells in Susac syndrome. Random hexamers primed reverse transcription of about 0.5 to 1 ug RNA. Amplification of TCR beta CDR3 was carried out by immunoSEQ multiplex PCR, which covered 54 Vbeta and 13 Jbeta segments. MiXCR, run by TCRdb on the immunoSEQ multiplex PCR reads, gives a single entry per CDR3 protein. The top ten clones hold less than 0.3% of a sample with 120,000 or so distinct CDR3 sequences, about 94% of them seen once. What was sequenced was CD8+ T cells from PBMCs. The source of this sequence is a human donor with Susac syndrome.

The CDR3: CASGRAMWGYTF. The CDR3 DNA sequence: TGTGCCAGTGGTCGGGCTATGTGGGGCTACACCTTC. The gene calls are TRBV27 and TRBJ1-2; D is uncertain. CDR3 length equals 12 residues. Germline loops: CDR1 MNHEY, CDR2 SMNVEV (reference sequence). Trimming took 9 bases from V and 8 from J, leaving 16 bases between them.